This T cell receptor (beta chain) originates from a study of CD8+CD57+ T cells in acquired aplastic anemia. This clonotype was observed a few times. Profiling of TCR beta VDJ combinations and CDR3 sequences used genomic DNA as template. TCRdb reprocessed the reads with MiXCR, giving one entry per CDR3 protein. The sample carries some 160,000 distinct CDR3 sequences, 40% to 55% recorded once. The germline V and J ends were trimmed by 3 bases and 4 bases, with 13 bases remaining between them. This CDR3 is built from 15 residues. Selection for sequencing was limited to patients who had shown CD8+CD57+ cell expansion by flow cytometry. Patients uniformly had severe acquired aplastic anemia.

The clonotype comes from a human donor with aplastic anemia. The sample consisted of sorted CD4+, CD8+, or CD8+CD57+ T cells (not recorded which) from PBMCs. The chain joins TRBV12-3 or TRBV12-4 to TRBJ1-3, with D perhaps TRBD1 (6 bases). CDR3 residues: CASSLVRGAGNTIYF. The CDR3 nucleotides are TGTGCCAGCAGTTTGGTTCGGGGGGCGGGAAACACCATATATTTT.